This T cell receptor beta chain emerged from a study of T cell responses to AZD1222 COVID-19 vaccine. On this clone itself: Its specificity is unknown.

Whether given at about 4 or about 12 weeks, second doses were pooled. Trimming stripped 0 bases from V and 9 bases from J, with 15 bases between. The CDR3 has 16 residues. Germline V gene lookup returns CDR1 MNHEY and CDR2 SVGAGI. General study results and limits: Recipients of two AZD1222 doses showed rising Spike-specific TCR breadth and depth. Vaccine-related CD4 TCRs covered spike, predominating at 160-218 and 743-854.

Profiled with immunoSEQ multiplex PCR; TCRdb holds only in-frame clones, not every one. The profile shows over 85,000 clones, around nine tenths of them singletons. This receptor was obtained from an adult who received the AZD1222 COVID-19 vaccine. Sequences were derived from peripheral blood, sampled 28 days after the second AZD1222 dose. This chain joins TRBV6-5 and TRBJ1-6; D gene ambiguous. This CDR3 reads CASSYSTKPRPSPLHF. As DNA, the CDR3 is TGTGCCAGCAGTTACTCCACTAAACCGCGGCCTTCACCCCTCCACTTT.